This T cell receptor beta chain derives from a study of OX40 agonist ivuxolimab in advanced cancers. For the study at large: Patients received the agonistic anti-OX40 (CD134) antibody ivuxolimab. Patients achieving partial responses numbered three: one hepatocellular carcinoma case and two cutaneous melanoma cases. Study conclusions and caveats: Compared with others, partial responders at 0.1-3.0 mg/kg displayed clonal expansion among the lowest. Not determined was the antigen specificity of the expanded peripheral T cells.

V gave up 3 bases and J gave up 5 bases; unmatched junction bases: 8. Germline V gene lookup returns CDR1 SGHNT and CDR2 YENEEA. The CDR3 has 15 residues. TCRdb's table, derived via immunoSEQ multiplex PCR, lists solely in-frame clones and lacks some. The sample records 70,000 to 80,000 clones, about 88% being singletons. About this clone itself: Its antigen remains unidentified.

This sequence joins TRBV11-3 and TRBJ2-3; the match to TRBD2 covers 7 bases. Sample: CD4+ or CD8+ T cells sorted from blood, taken in a trial of the OX40 agonist ivuxolimab. The TCR comes from an adult with an advanced solid tumor such as melanoma, head and neck, liver or kidney cancer. This CDR3 reads CASSFGREREDTQYF. DNA of the CDR3: TGTGCCAGCAGCTTTGGGCGGGAGAGAGAAGATACGCAGTATTTT.